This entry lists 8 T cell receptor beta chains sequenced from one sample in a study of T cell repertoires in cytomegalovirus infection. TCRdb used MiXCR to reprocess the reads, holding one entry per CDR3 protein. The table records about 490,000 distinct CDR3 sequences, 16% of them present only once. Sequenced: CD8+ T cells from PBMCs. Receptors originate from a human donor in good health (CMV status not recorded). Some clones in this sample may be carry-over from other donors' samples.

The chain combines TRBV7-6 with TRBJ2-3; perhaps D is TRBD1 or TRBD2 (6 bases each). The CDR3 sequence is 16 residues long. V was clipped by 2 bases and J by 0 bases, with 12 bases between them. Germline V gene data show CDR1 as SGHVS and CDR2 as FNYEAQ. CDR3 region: CASSLSGGPSTDTQYF. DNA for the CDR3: TGTGCCAGCAGCTTAAGTGGGGGGCCTAGCACAGATACGCAGTATTTT.

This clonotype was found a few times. The CDR3 sequence is CASRPSGRAMIDTQYF. CDR3 nucleotide sequence: TGCGCCAGCAGACCTAGCGGGAGGGCAATGATAGATACGCAGTATTTT. The rearrangement joins TRBV4-1 to TRBJ2-3, with TRBD2 matching over 12 bases. CDR1 and CDR2 from the germline V gene are MGHRA and YSYEKL. Trimming removed 6 bases from V and 5 bases from J; junction bases left unmatched: 9. CDR3 length: 16 amino acids.

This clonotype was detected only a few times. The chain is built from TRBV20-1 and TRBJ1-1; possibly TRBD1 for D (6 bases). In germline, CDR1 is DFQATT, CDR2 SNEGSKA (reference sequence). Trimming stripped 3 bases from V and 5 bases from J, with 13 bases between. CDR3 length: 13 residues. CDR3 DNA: TGCAGTGCTAGTCCCACAGGGTGGACTGAAGCTTTCTTT. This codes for CSASPTGWTEAFF.

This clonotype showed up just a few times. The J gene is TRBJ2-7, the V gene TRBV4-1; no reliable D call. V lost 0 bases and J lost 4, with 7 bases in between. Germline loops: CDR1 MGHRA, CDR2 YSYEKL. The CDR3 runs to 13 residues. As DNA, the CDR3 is TGCGCCAGCAGCCAAGATCAGGCTTACGAGCAGTACTTC. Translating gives CASSQDQAYEQYF.

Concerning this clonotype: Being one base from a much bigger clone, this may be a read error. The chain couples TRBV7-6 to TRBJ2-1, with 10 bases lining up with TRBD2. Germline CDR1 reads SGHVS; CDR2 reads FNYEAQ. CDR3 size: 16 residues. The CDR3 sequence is CASSPWTSGGDNVQFF. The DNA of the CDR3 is TGTGCTAGCAGCCCGTGGACTAGCGGAGGGGACAATGTGCAGTTCTTC.

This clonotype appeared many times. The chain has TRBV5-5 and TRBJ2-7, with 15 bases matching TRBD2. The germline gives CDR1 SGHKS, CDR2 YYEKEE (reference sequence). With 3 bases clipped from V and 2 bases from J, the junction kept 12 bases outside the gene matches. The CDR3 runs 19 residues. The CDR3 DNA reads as TGTGCCAGCAGCTCTCCCGGGACTAGCGGGAGGCTTGGGGCCTACGAGCAGTACTTC. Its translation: CASSSPGTSGRLGAYEQYF.

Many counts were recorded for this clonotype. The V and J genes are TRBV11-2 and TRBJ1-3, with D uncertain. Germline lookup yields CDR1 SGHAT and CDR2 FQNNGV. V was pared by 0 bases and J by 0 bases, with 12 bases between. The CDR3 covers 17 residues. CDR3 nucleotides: TGTGCCAGCAGCTTAGATTTGAGACACTACTCTGGAAACACCATATATTTT. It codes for CASSLDLRHYSGNTIYF.

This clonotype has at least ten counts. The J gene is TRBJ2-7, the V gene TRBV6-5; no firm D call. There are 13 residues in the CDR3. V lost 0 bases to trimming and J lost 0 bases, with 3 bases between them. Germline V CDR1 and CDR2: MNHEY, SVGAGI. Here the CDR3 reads CASSYSRSYEQYF. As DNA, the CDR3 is TGTGCCAGCAGTTACTCCCGCTCCTACGAGCAGTACTTC.